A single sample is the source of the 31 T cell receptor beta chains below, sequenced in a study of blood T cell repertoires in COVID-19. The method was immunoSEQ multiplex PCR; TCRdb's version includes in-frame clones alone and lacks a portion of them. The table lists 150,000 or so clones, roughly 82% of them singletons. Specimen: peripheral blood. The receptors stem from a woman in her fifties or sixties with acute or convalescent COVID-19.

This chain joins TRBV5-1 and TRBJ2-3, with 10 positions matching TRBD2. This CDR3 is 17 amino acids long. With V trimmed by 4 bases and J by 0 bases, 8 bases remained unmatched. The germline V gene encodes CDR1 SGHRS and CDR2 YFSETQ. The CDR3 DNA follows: TGCGCCAGCAGCCAGGAACTAGCGGGGTCTAGCACAGATACGCAGTATTTT. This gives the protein CASSQELAGSSTDTQYF.

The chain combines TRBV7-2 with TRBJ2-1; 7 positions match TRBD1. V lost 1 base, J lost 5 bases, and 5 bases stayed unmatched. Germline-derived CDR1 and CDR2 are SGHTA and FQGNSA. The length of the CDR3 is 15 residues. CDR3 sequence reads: CASSLEGARNNEQFF. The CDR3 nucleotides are TGTGCCAGCAGCTTAGAGGGGGCGCGGAACAATGAGCAGTTCTTC.

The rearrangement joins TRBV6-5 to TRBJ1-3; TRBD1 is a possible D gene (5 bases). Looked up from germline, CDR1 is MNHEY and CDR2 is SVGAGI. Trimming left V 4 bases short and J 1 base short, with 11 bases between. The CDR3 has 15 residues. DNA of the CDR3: TGTGCCAGCAGTTTAAACAGGCGATCTGGAAACACCATATATTTT. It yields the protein CASSLNRRSGNTIYF.

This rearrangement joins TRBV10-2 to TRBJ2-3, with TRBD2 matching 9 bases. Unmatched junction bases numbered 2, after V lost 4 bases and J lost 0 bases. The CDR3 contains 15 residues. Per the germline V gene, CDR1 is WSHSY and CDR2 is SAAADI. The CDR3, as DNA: TGCGCCAGCAGTGGCAGCGGGGGGAGCACAGATACGCAGTATTTT. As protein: CASSGSGGSTDTQYF.

The DNA of the CDR3 is TGTGCCAGCGCCGAAGAGGTAGCGCGCCTGGCCACAGATACGCAGTATTTT. This gives the protein CASAEEVARLATDTQYF. V usage is TRBV27 and J usage is TRBJ2-3; the D gene is possibly TRBD2 (5 bases). The germline V and J ends were trimmed by 8 bases and 2 bases, with 23 bases remaining between them. Germline CDR1 reads MNHEY; CDR2 reads SMNVEV (reference sequence). The CDR3 extends over 17 amino acids.

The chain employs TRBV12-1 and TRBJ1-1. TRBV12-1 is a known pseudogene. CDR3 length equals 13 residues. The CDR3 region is CASLRGDCPEAFF. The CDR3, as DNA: TGTGCCAGCCTTCGCGGGGATTGCCCTGAAGCTTTCTTT.

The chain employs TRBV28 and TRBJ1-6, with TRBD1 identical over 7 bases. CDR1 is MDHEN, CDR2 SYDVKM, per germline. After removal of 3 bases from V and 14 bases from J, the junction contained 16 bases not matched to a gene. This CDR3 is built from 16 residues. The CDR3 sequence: CASSFFRTGPILSLHF. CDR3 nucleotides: TGTGCCAGCAGTTTCTTCCGGACAGGACCAATTCTATCCCTCCACTTT.

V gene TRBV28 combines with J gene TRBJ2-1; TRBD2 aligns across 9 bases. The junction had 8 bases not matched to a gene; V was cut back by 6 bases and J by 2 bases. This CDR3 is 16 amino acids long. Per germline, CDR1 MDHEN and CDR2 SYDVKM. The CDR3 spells CASSITTSGTYNEQFF. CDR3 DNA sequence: TGTGCCAGCAGCATAACGACTAGCGGAACCTACAATGAGCAGTTCTTC.

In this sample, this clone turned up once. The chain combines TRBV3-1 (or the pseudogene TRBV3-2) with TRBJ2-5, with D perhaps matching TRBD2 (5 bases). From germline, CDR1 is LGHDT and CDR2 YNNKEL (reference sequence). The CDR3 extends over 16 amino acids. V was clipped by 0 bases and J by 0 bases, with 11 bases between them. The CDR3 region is CASSQDVGRDQETQYF. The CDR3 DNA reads TGTGCCAGCAGCCAAGACGTGGGGAGAGACCAAGAGACCCAGTACTTC.

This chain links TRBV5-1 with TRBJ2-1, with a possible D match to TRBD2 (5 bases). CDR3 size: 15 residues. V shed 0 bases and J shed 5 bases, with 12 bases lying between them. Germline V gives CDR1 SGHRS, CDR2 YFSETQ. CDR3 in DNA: TGCGCCAGCAGCTTGGCCAGCGGCGGCCACAATGAGCAGTTCTTC. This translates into CASSLASGGHNEQFF.

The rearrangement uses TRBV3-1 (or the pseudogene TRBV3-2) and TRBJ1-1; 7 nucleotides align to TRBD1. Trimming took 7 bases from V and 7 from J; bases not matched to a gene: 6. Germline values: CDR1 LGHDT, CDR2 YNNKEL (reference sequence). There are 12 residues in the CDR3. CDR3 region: CASTLTGDEAFF. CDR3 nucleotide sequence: TGTGCCAGCACGCTAACAGGGGATGAAGCTTTCTTT.

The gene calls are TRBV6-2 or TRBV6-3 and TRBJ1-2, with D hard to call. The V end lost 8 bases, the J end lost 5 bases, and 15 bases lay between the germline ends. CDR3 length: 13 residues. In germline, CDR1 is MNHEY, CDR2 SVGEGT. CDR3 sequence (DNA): TGTGCCAGCGGCCGGACGGGAGATTATGGCTACACCTTC. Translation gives CASGRTGDYGYTF.

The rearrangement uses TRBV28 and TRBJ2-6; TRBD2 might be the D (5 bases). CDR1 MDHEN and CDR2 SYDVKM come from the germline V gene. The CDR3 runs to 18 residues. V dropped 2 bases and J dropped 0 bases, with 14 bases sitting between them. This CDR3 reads CASSLMWLGGSGANVLTF. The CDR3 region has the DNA TGTGCCAGCAGTTTAATGTGGCTCGGAGGCTCTGGGGCCAACGTCCTGACTTTC.

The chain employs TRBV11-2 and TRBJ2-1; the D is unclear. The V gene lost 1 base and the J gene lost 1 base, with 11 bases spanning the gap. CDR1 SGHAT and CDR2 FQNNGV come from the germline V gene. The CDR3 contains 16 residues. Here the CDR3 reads CASSLAFVQSYNEQFF. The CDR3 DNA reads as TGTGCCAGCAGCTTAGCATTTGTACAATCCTACAATGAGCAGTTCTTC.

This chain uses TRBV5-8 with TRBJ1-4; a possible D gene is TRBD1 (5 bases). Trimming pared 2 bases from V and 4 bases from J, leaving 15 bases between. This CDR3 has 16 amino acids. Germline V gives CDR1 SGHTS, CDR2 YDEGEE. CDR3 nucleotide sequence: TGTGCCAGCAGCTTCGACAGACAGTTCAATAATGAAAAACTGTTTTTT. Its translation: CASSFDRQFNNEKLFF.

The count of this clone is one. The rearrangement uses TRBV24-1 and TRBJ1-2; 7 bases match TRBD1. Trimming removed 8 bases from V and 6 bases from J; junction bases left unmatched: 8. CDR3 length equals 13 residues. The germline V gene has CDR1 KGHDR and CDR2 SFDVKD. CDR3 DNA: TGTGCCACCAATCGAGAGACAGGGAATGGCTACACCTTC. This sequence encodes CATNRETGNGYTF.

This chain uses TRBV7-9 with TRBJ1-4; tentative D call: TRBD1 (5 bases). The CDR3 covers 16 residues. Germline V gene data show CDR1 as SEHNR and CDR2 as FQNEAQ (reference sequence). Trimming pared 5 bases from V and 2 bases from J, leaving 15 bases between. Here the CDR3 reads CASSPVGRGTNEKLFF. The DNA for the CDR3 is TGTGCCAGCAGCCCAGTGGGGCGGGGTACTAATGAAAAACTGTTTTTT. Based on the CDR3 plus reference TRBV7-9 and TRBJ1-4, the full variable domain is DTGVSQNPRHKITKRGQNVTFRCDPISEHNRLYWYRQTLGQGPEFLTYFQNEAQLEKSRLLSDRFSAERPKGSFSTLEIQRTEQGDSAMYLCASSPVGRGTNEKLFFGSGTQLSVL.

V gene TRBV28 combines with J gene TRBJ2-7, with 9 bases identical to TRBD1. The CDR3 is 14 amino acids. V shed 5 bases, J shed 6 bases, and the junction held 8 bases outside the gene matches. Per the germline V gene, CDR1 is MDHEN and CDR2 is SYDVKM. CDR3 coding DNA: TGTGCCAGCAGTGGGTGGGACAGGGTCTTCGAGCAGTACTTC. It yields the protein CASSGWDRVFEQYF.

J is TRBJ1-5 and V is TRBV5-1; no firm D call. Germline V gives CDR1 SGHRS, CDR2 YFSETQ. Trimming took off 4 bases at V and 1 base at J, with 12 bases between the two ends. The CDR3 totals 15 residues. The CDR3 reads CASSPTHGSNQPQHF. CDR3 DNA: TGCGCCAGCAGCCCGACCCACGGGAGCAATCAGCCCCAGCATTTT. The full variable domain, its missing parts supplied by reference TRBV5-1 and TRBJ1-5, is KAGVTQTPRYLIKTRGQQVTLSCSPISGHRSVSWYQQTPGQGLQFLFEYFSETQRNKGNFPGRFSGRQFSNSRSEMNVSTLELGDSALYLCASSPTHGSNQPQHFGDGTRLSIL.

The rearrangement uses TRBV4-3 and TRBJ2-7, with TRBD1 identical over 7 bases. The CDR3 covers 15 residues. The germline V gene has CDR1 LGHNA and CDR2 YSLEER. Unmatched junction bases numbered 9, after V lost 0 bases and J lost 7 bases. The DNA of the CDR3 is TGCGCCAGCAGCCAAGAAGCGGCGGGCAGGGGGGAGCAGTACTTC. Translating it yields CASSQEAAGRGEQYF.

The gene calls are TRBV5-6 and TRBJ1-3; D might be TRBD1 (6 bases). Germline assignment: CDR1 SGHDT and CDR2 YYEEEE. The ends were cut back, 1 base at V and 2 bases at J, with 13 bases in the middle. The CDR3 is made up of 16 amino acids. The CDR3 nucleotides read TGTGCCAGCAGCTTGCAGGCAGGGGTCGCTGGAAACACCATATATTTT. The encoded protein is CASSLQAGVAGNTIYF.

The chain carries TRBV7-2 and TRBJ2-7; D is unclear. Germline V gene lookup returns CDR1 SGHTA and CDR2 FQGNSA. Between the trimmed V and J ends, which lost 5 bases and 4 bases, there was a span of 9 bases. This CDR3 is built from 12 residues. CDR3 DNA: TGTGCCAGCAGCCGAACTATATACGAGCAGTACTTC. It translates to CASSRTIYEQYF.

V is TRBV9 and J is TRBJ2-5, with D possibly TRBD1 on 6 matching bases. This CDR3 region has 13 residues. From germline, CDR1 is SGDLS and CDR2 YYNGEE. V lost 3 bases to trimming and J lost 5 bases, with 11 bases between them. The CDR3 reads CASSGQVRETQYF. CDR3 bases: TGTGCCAGCAGCGGACAGGTGAGGGAGACCCAGTACTTC.

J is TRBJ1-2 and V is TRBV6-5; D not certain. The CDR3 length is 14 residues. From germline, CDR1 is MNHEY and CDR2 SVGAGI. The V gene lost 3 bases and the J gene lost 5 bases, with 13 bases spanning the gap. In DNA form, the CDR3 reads TGTGCCAGCAGTTATAGGGCCCGGGATTATGGCTACACCTTC. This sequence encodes CASSYRARDYGYTF.

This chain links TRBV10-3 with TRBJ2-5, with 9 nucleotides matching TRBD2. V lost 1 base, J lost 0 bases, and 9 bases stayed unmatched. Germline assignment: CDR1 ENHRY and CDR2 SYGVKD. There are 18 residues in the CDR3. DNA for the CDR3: TGTGCCATCAGTGAGTTCGCTAGCGGGGCAAGCAACCAAGAGACCCAGTACTTC. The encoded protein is CAISEFASGASNQETQYF.

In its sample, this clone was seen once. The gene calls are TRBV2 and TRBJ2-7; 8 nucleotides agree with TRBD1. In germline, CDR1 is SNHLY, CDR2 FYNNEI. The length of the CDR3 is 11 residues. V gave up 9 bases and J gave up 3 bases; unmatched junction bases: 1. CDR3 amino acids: CARGTGYEQYF. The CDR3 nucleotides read TGTGCCAGGGGGACAGGCTACGAGCAGTACTTC.

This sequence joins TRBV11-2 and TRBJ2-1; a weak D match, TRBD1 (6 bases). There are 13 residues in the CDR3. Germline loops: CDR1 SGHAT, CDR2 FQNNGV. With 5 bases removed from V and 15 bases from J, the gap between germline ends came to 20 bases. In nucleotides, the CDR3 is TGTGCCAGCAGCCCAGACAGGATCGGAATAAGGTTCTTC. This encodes CASSPDRIGIRFF.

CDR3 bases: TGTGCCAGCAGAGCCTCTAGCGCTCCCTCCTACGAGCAGTACTTC. Translating gives CASRASSAPSYEQYF. The V gene is TRBV27, the J gene TRBJ2-7, with D possibly matching TRBD2 (6 bases). V was cut by 6 bases and J by 0 bases, with 15 bases left in between. The CDR3 totals 15 residues. Germline loops: CDR1 MNHEY, CDR2 SMNVEV (reference sequence).

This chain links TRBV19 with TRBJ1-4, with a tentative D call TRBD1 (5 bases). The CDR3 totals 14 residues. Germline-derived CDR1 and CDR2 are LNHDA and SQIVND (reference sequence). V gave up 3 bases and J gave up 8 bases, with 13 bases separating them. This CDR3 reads CASSIETAGEKLFF. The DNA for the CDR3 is TGTGCCAGTAGTATTGAGACAGCCGGCGAAAAACTGTTTTTT.

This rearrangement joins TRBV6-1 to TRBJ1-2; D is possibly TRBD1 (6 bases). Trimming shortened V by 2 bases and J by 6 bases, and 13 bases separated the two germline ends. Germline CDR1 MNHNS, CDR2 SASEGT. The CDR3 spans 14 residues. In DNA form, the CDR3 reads TGTGCCAGCAGTGAAAATACAGGGAGCGATGGCTACACCTTC. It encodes CASSENTGSDGYTF.

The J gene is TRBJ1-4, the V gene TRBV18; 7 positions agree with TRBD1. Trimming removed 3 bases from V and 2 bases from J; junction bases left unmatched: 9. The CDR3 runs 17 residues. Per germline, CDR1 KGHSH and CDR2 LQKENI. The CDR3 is CASSPRAGGFTNEKLFF. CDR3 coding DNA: TGTGCCAGCTCACCTCGGGCAGGGGGGTTTACTAATGAAAAACTGTTTTTT.